This T cell receptor (beta chain) appears in the sequencing data of a study of regulatory T cells in long-lasting Graves disease. Time point described: persistent/refractory GD, antithyroid drugs over 5 years with positive TRAb. The authors made the TCR library using RNA they extracted from PBMCs. The table lists this clonotype with a few counts. No antigen is known for it. Study conclusions and caveats: TRBV28, TRBJ1-2 and TRBJ2-5 were segments that persistent disease favored. Persistent Graves' patients possessed reduced TCR diversity relative to recently diagnosed ones.

Looked up from germline, CDR1 is MDHEN and CDR2 is SYDVKM. V lost 3 bases and J lost 0, with 6 bases in between. The CDR3 sequence is 13 residues long. Through Arm-PCR of CDR3 regions and iRepertoire HTBI primers, TCR beta libraries were built. One entry per CDR3 protein results from TCRdb running MiXCR on the multiplex PCR reads. The sample comprises about 300,000 distinct CDR3 sequences, 20% to 25% of which are singletons, and roughly three fifths rests with the top ten. This clonotype originated in a female donor with Graves disease. The input for sequencing was peripheral blood mononuclear cells (PBMCs), taken when the disease was refractory, from a patient treated with antithyroid drugs. The chain employs TRBV28 and TRBJ2-7; D gene unclear. CDR3 loop: CASSFRYSYEQYF. The CDR3 DNA reads as TGTGCCAGCAGTTTTAGGTACTCCTACGAGCAGTACTTC.